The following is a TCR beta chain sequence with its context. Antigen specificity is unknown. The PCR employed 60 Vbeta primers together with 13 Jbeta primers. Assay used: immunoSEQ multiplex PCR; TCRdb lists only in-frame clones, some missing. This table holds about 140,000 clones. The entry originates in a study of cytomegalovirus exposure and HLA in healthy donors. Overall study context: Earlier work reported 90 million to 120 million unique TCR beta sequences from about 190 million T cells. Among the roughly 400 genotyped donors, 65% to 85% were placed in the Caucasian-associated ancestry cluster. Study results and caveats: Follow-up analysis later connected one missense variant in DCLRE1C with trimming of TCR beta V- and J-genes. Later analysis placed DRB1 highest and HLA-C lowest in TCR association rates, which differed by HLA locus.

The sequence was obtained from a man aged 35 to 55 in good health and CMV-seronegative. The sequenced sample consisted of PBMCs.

CDR3 nucleotide sequence: TGTGCCAGCTCGCAGATTCCGGGACATCGCTCTGGGGCCAACGTCCTGACTTTC. As protein: CASSQIPGHRSGANVLTF. This sequence joins TRBV18 and TRBJ2-6, with a weak D call TRBD1 (6 bases). V was pared by 6 bases and J by 0 bases, with 18 bases between. The CDR3 contains 18 residues. CDR1 is KGHSH and CDR2 is LQKENI in the germline V gene.